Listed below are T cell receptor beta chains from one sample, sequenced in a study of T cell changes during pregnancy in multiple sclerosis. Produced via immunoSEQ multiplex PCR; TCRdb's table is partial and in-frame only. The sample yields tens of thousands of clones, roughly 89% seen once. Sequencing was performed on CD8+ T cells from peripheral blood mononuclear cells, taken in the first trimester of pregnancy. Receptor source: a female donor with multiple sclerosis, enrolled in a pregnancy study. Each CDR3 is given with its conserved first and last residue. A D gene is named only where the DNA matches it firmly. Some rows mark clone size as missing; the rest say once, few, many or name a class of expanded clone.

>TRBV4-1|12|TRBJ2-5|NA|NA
TGCGCCAGCAGCCAAGATCTGGAGACCCAGTACTTC
CASSQDLETQYF
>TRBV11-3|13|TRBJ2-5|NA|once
TGTGCCAGCAGCTTAAGCTACCAAGAGACCCAGTACTTC
CASSLSYQETQYF
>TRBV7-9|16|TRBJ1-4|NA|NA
TGTGCCAGCAGCGACCAATTTGGGGGGAAGGATGAAAAACTGTTTTTT
CASSDQFGGKDEKLFF
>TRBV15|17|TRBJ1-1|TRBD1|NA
TGTGCCACCAGCGGTTTCTATGGGACAGGGTGGGCCACTGAAGCTTTCTTT
CATSGFYGTGWATEAFF
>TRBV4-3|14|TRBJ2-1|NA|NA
TGCGCCAGCAGCCAAGATTCCCTTTACAATGAGCAGTTCTTC
CASSQDSLYNEQFF
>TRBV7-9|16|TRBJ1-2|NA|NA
TGTGCCAGCAGCTTAGCCACGGGGGTTACGGACTATGGCTACACCTTC
CASSLATGVTDYGYTF
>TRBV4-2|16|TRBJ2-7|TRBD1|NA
TGTGCCAGCAGCCAAGCCGGGGACAGGGGCTCCTACGAGCAGTACTTC
CASSQAGDRGSYEQYF
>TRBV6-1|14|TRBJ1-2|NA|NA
TGTGCCAGCAGTGAAAGGCAGGGGATCTATGGCTACACCTTC
CASSERQGIYGYTF
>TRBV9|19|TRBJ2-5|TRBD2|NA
TGTGCCAGCAGCTCAGATCCAGCTATAGCGGGAGGGCCGGGGGAGACCCAGTACTTC
CASSSDPAIAGGPGETQYF
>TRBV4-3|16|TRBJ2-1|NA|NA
TGCGCCAGCAGCCAAGATGAGTTGGTAGCACGCGATGAGCAGTTCTTC
CASSQDELVARDEQFF
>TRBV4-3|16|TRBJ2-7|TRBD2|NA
TGCGCCAGCAGCCAAGAACCTAGCGGGAGTTCCTACGAGCAGTACTTC
CASSQEPSGSSYEQYF
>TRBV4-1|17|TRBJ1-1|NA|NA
TGCGCCAGCAGCCTGCTACGAGCGACAGGAATAGGCACTGAAGCTTTCTTT
CASSLLRATGIGTEAFF
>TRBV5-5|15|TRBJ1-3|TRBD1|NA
TGTGCCAGGAAGGACAGGGGGGATTCTGGAAACACCATATATTTT
CARKDRGDSGNTIYF
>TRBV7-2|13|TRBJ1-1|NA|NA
TGTGCCAGCAGCTTTGAGGGGAACACTGAAGCTTTCTTT
CASSFEGNTEAFF
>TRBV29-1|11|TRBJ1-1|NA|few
TGCAGCGTTGACAGGGGCACTGAAGCTTTCTTT
CSVDRGTEAFF
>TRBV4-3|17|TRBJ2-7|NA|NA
TGCGCCAGCAGCCAAGGGCTAGCACCGCCCTCCCTCTACGAGCAGTACTTC
CASSQGLAPPSLYEQYF
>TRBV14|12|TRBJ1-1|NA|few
TGTGCCAGCAGCTCCGGTTGGACTGAAGCTTTCTTT
CASSSGWTEAFF
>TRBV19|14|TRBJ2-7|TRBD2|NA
TGTGCCAGTAAACTAGCGGGAGCTCTCCACGAGCAGTACTTC
CASKLAGALHEQYF
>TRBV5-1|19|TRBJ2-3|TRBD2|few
TGCGCCAGCAGCTTGGAGGGACTAGCGGGAGTTACCCTCACAGATACGCAGTATTTT
CASSLEGLAGVTLTDTQYF
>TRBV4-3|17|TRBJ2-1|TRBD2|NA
TGCGCCAGCAGCCAAGGGTGGCCTAGCGGGACCTACAATGAGCAGTTCTTC
CASSQGWPSGTYNEQFF
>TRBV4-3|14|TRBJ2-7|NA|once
TGCGCCAGCAGCCAAGACCTAGGGGCCTACGAGCAGTACTTC
CASSQDLGAYEQYF
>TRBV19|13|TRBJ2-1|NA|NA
TGTGCCAGTAGTATAGGTCCAGGGGTGGAGCAGTTCTTC
CASSIGPGVEQFF
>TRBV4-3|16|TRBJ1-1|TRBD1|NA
TGCGCCAGCAGCCCTGGACAGGGCCTTATGAACACTGAAGCTTTCTTT
CASSPGQGLMNTEAFF
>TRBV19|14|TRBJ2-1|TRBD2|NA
TGTGCCGCATCAGCGGGAGAGGCCTACAATGAGCAGTTCTTC
CAASAGEAYNEQFF
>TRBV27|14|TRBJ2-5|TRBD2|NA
TGTGCCAGCAGTTTCAGCGGGGCCCAAGAGACCCAGTACTTC
CASSFSGAQETQYF
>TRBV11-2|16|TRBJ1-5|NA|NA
TGTGCCAGCAGCTTAGGGGAGGGTTATAGCAATCAGCCCCAGCATTTT
CASSLGEGYSNQPQHF
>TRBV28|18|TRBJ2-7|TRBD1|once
TGTGCCAGCAGTTTATTGGGTCTCGCGGACAGGGAATCCTACGAGCAGTACTTC
CASSLLGLADRESYEQYF
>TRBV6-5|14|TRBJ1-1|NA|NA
TGTGCCAGCAGTTACTCGTACAAGAACACTGAAGCTTTCTTT
CASSYSYKNTEAFF
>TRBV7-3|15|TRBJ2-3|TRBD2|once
TGTGCCAGCTCGCCTAGCGGGAGTAGAGCAGATACGCAGTATTTT
CASSPSGSRADTQYF
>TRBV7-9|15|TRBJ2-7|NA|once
TGTGCCAGCACCATAGCCCCCCCCGGGACTCCCGAGCAGTACTTC
CASTIAPPGTPEQYF
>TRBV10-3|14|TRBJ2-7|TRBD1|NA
TGTGCCATCAGTGAGGGACAGGGGGCCTACGAGCAGTACTTC
CAISEGQGAYEQYF
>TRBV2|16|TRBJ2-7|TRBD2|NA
TGTGCCAGCAGCATGGGACTAGCGGGACGGGCGGGCGAGCAGTACTTC
CASSMGLAGRAGEQYF
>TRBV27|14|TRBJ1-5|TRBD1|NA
TGTGCCAGCAGTCCGTCCAGGGGGCTTGAGCCCCAGCATTTT
CASSPSRGLEPQHF
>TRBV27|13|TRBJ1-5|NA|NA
TGTGCCAGCAGCGCGGGGTCGGGTCAGCCCCAGCATTTT
CASSAGSGQPQHF
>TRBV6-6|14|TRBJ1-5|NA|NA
TGTGCCAGCAGTTACGAAAGGGGATATCAGCCCCAGCATTTT
CASSYERGYQPQHF
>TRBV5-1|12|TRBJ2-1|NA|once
TGCGCCAGCAGCTTGGAGGGGGTTGAGCAGTTCTTC
CASSLEGVEQFF
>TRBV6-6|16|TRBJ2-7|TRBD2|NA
TGTGCCAGCAGTAGGGACAGCGGACTAGCGGGTACACAGCAGTACTTC
CASSRDSGLAGTQQYF
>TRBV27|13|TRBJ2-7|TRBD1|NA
TGTGCCAGCAGTTTTGACAGGGGGCGTGAGCAGTACTTC
CASSFDRGREQYF
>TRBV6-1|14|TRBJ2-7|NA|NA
TGTGCCAGCAGTGCGTACCACGGTCCCTACGAGCAGTACTTC
CASSAYHGPYEQYF
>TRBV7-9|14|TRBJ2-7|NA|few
TGTGCCAGCAGCCCGGGACTCGGCACCTACGAGCAGTACTTC
CASSPGLGTYEQYF
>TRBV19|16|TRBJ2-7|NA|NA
TGTGCCAGTAGTTCCGGTGCCGGGACATACTCCTACGAGCAGTACTTC
CASSSGAGTYSYEQYF
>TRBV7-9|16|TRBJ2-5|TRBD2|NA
TGTGCCAGCAGCTCCCGGGAGGCCCCCCAACAAGAGACCCAGTACTTC
CASSSREAPQQETQYF
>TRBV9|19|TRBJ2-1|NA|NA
TGTGCCAGCAGCGTAGAGTCGGAGAGGACGGGACTTACCTACAATGAGCAGTTCTTC
CASSVESERTGLTYNEQFF
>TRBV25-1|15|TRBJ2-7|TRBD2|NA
TGTGCCAGCAGTGAATTTGACCTAGCGGGAGGGACGCAGTACTTC
CASSEFDLAGGTQYF
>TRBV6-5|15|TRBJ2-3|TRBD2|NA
TGTGCCAGCAGGCTAGCGGGAAGTCTCACAGATACGCAGTATTTT
CASRLAGSLTDTQYF
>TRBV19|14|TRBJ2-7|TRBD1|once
TGTGCCAGTAGTACCCAGGGGGCGGGATACGAGCAGTACTTC
CASSTQGAGYEQYF
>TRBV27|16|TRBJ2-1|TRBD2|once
TGTGCCAGCAGCCCCCCTGGGGCGGGAGATGATAATGAGCAGTTCTTC
CASSPPGAGDDNEQFF
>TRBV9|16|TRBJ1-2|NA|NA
TGTGCCAGCAGCGTAGTCCCCACTGGGGGCAGGGGTGGCTACACCTTC
CASSVVPTGGRGGYTF
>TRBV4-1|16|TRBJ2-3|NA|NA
TGCGCCAGCAGCCAAGATCTAACAGGGAGCACAGATACGCAGTATTTT
CASSQDLTGSTDTQYF
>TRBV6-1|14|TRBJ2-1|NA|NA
TGTGCCAGCAGTGATTCAGGGGACTACAATGAGCAGTTCTTC
CASSDSGDYNEQFF
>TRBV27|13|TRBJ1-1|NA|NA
TGTGCCAGCAGTCTTACAGGGAACACTGAAGCTTTCTTT
CASSLTGNTEAFF